The clone carrying this T cell receptor beta chain has a count of ten or more. Regions amplified from RNA transcripts were the TCR beta CDR3 regions. The HTBI primer set was used in a first-round RT-PCR of the TCR CDR3. From the multiplex PCR reads, TCRdb called clonotypes with MiXCR, one entry per CDR3 protein. The sample has fewer than 650,000 distinct CDR3 sequences; 13% to 15% are singletons. This entry belongs to a study of T cells in Graves' hyperthyroidism and ophthalmopathy. V lost 2 bases and J lost 2, with 16 bases in between. In germline, CDR1 is DFQATT, CDR2 SNEGSKA (reference sequence). The CDR3 runs 15 residues.

J is TRBJ2-7 and V is TRBV20-1, with a tentative D call TRBD2 (5 bases). Sequencing was done on a sample of blood. The sequence derives from a young woman with Graves' ophthalmopathy. The CDR3 protein is CSARSGTGVAYEQYF. The DNA of the CDR3 is TGCAGTGCTAGATCGGGAACTGGGGTTGCCTACGAGCAGTACTTC.